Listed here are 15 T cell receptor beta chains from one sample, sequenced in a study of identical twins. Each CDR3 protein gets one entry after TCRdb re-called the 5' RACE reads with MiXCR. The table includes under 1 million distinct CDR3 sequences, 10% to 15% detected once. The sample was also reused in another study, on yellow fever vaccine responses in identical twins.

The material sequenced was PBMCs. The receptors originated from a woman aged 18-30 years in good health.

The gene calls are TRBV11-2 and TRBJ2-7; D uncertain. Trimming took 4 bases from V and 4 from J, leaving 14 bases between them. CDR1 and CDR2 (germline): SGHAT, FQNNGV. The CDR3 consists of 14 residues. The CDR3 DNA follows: TGTGCCAGCAGCTCGAGGCCAGGACCTTACGAGCAGTACGTC. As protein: CASSSRPGPYEQYV.

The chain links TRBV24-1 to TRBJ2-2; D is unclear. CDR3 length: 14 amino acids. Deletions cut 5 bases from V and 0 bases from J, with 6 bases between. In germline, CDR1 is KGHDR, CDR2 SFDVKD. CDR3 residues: CATSGHTNTGELFF. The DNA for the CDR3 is TGTGCCACCAGTGGGCACACGAACACCGGGGAGCTGTTTTTT.

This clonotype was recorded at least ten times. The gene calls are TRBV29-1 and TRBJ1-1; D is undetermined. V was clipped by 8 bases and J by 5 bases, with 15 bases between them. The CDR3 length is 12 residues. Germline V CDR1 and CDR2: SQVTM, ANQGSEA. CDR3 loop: CSTRRGNTEAFF. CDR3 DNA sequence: TGCAGCACCCGCCGTGGGAATACTGAAGCTTTCTTT.

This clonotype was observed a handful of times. CDR3 bases: TGTGCCAGCAGTTTACGGGACGGGAAGAACTATGGCTACACCTTC. Protein product: CASSLRDGKNYGYTF. This chain uses TRBV27 with TRBJ1-2; TRBD1 is a possible D gene (5 bases). The ends were cut back, 2 bases at V and 2 bases at J, with 12 bases in the middle. Looked up from germline, CDR1 is MNHEY and CDR2 is SMNVEV (reference sequence). The CDR3 loop spans 15 amino acids.

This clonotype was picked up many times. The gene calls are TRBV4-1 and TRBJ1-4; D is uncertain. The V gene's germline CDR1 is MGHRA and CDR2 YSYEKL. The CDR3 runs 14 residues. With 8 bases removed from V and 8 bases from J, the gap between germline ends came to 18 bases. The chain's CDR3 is CASAHSGGREKLFF. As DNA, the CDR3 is TGCGCCAGCGCACACTCAGGTGGTCGGGAAAAACTGTTTTTT.

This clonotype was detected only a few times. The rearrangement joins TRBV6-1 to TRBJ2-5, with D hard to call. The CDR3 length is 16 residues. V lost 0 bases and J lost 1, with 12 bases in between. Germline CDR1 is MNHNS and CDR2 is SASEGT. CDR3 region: CASSEALLGIQETQYF. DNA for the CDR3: TGTGCCAGCAGTGAAGCGCTTCTAGGTATCCAAGAGACCCAGTACTTC.

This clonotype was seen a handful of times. For the CDR3, the DNA is TGTGCCAGCAGTTACTCGGGGGTGATCTATGGCTACACCTTC. Translating gives CASSYSGVIYGYTF. The chain employs TRBV6-5 and TRBJ1-2; D possibly corresponds to TRBD1 (5 bases). The CDR3 spans 14 residues. CDR1 and CDR2 from the germline V gene are MNHEY and SVGAGI. V lost 0 bases and J 4 bases, leaving 9 bases between the germline ends.

DNA for the CDR3: TGTGCCAGCAGTGGACTTATAGCGGGCAATGAGCAGTTCTTC. This translates into CASSGLIAGNEQFF. The genes are TRBV6-2 or TRBV6-3 and TRBJ2-1; 7 positions agree with TRBD2. Germline values: CDR1 MNHEY, CDR2 SVGEGT. J lost 6 bases, V lost 5 bases, and 7 bases had no gene match. CDR3 length equals 14 residues.

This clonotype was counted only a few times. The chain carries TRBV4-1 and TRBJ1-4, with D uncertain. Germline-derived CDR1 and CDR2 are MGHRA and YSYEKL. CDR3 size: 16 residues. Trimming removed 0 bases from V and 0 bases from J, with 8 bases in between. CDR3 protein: CASSQERVPTNEKLFF. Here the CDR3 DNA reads TGCGCCAGCAGCCAAGAAAGGGTCCCAACTAATGAAAAACTGTTTTTT.

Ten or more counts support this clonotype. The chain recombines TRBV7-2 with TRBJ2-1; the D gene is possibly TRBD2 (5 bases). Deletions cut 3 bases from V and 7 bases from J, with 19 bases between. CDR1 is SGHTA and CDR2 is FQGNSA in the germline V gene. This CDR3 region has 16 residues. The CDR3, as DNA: TGTGCCAGCAGCTTGATTTTCCGGGATCGGAGAAATGAGCAGTTCTTC. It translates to CASSLIFRDRRNEQFF.

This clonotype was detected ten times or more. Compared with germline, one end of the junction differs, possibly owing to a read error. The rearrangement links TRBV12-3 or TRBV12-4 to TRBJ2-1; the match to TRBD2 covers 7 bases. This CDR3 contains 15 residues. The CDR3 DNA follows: TGTGCCAGCAGCTTAGGACTAGTGGGCTACAATGAGCAGTTCTTC. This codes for CASSLGLVGYNEQFF.

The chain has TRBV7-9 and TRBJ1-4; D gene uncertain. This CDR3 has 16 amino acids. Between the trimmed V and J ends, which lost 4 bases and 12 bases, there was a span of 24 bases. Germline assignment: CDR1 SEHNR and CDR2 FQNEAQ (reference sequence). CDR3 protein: CASSSDSPRLGYELFF. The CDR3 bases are TGTGCCAGCAGCTCAGACTCCCCCCGACTGGGGTATGAACTGTTTTTT.

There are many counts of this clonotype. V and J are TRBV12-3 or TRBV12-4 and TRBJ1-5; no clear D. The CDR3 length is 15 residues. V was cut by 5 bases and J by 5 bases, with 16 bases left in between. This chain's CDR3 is CASSPRERPDQPQHF. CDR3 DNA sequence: TGTGCCAGCAGTCCCCGGGAGCGACCGGATCAGCCCCAGCATTTT.

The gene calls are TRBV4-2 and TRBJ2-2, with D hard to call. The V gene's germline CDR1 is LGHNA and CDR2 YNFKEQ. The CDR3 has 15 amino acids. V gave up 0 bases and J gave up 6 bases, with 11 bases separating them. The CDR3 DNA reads TGTGCCAGCAGCCAAGAGTCGGGTTACGCCGGGGAGCTGTTTTTT. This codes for CASSQESGYAGELFF.

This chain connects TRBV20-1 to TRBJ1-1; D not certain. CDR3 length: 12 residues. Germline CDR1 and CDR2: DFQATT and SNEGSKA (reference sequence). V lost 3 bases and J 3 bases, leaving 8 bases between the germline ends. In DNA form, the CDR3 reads TGCAGTGCTAGCTTTTTGCACACTGAAGCTTTCTTT. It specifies CSASFLHTEAFF.